These 7 T cell receptor beta chains originate from one sample sequenced in a study of cytomegalovirus exposure and HLA in healthy donors. Assay used: immunoSEQ multiplex PCR; TCRdb lists only in-frame clones, some missing. The data show roughly 120,000 clones, more than 75% seen once. The sequenced sample was PBMCs. Receptor source: a woman aged 25 to 39 in good health and CMV-seropositive.

V and J are TRBV28 and TRBJ1-3; 10 bases are a match to TRBD1. Germline V lookup: CDR1 MDHEN, CDR2 SYDVKM. The J segment lost 2 bases and the V segment lost 6 bases, leaving 4 bases of the junction unmatched. The length of the CDR3 is 15 residues. This chain's CDR3 is CASSRTGGTGNTIYF. The CDR3 region has the DNA TGTGCCAGCAGCCGGACAGGGGGAACTGGAAACACCATATATTTT. Full variable domain (outside the CDR3, taken from reference TRBV28 and TRBJ1-3): DVKVTQSSRYLVKRTGEKVFLECVQDMDHENMFWYRQDPGLGLRLIYFSYDVKMKEKGDIPEGYSVSREKKERFSLILESASTNQTSMYLCASSRTGGTGNTIYFGEGSWLTVV.

The V call is TRBV10-3, the J call TRBJ2-1; the match to TRBD2 covers 8 bases. The CDR3 length is 14 residues. The junction had 1 base not matched to a gene; V was cut back by 4 bases and J by 2 bases. Germline V gives CDR1 ENHRY, CDR2 SYGVKD. The CDR3 coding sequence is TGTGCCATCAGTGCGGGACTAGCCTACAATGAGCAGTTCTTC. Translated: CAISAGLAYNEQFF.

This chain joins TRBV13 and TRBJ2-7, with a weak D call TRBD2 (6 bases). V lost 0 bases and J 5 bases, leaving 14 bases between the germline ends. From germline, CDR1 is PRHDT and CDR2 FYEKMQ (reference sequence). This CDR3 has 15 amino acids. CDR3 nucleotide sequence: TGTGCCAGCAGCTTAGGCCAGAGCCGGGGGAACGAGCAGTACTTC. Amino acids: CASSLGQSRGNEQYF.

The chain joins TRBV28 to TRBJ2-2, with 11 bases fitting TRBD2. Germline V gene sequence: CDR1 MDHEN, CDR2 SYDVKM. This CDR3 region has 17 residues. Trimming removed 2 bases from V and 1 base from J; junction bases left unmatched: 3. CDR3 residues: CASSLRLAGGNTGELFF. The CDR3 DNA sequence: TGTGCCAGCAGTTTACGGCTAGCGGGGGGGAACACCGGGGAGCTGTTTTTT.

This chain links TRBV27 with TRBJ2-5; 13 bases are a match to TRBD2. The CDR3 is 17 amino acids. Germline V gene data show CDR1 as MNHEY and CDR2 as SMNVEV (reference sequence). V was clipped by 3 bases and J by 2 bases; unmatched bases: 6. The CDR3 loop is CASSFRGLAGAQETQYF. DNA of the CDR3: TGTGCCAGCAGTTTCCGTGGACTAGCGGGAGCTCAAGAGACCCAGTACTTC.

The chain has TRBV6-5 and TRBJ2-7, with 7 bases that match TRBD2. Germline-derived CDR1 and CDR2 are MNHEY and SVGAGI. Losses at the gene ends were 2 bases for V and 4 bases for J; bases not matched to a gene: 5. The CDR3 runs 14 residues. CDR3 nucleotide sequence: TGTGCCAGCAGTTACACCGGGACTACTTACGAGCAGTACTTC. Encoded protein: CASSYTGTTYEQYF.

J is TRBJ2-7 and V is TRBV19; TRBD2 is a possible D gene (5 bases). Trimming removed 3 bases at V and 6 bases at J, with 12 bases between. CDR1 and CDR2 (germline): LNHDA, SQIVND (reference sequence). This CDR3 comprises 13 residues. The CDR3 sequence is CASSMVPEGEQYF. Here the CDR3 DNA reads TGTGCCAGTAGTATGGTGCCTGAGGGCGAGCAGTACTTC.